This entry lists 18 T cell receptor beta chains sequenced from one sample in a study of CD8 T cells in Susac syndrome. Random-hexamer reverse transcription was applied to about 0.45 to 1 ug RNA. MiXCR, applied by TCRdb to the immunoSEQ multiplex PCR reads, yields one record per CDR3 protein. The sample includes a few hundred thousand distinct CDR3 sequences, nearly 97% of them seen just once. The sequencing input was CD4+ T cells from PBMCs. The receptor set was obtained from a human donor with multiple sclerosis.

J is TRBJ1-5 and V is TRBV12-3 or TRBV12-4; D call uncertain. Trimming left V 6 bases short and J 9 bases short, with 15 bases between. This CDR3 region has 13 residues. CDR3 amino acids: CASRLESRRPQHF. For the CDR3, the DNA is TGTGCCAGCAGACTTGAGTCTCGGCGGCCCCAGCATTTT.

Written as DNA, the CDR3 is TGTGCCACCAGTGACCTAGCAGAGACCCAGTACTTC. Encoded protein: CATSDLAETQYF. The genes are TRBV24-1 and TRBJ2-5, with TRBD2 as a possible D gene (5 bases). Looked up from germline, CDR1 is KGHDR and CDR2 is SFDVKD. The V end lost 4 bases, the J end lost 4 bases, and 6 bases lay between the germline ends. The CDR3 has 12 amino acids.

The V and J genes are TRBV20-1 and TRBJ1-2; 8 bases are a match to TRBD1. CDR1 and CDR2 from the germline V gene are DFQATT and SNEGSKA (reference sequence). The J segment lost 12 bases and the V segment lost 2 bases, leaving 14 bases of the junction unmatched. This CDR3 is 14 amino acids long. CDR3 coding DNA: TGCAGTGCTAGACCCGGGACAGGTGCTTCCAGCCACACCTTC. Translating gives CSARPGTGASSHTF.

The chain combines TRBV20-1 with TRBJ2-6, with unresolved D. The CDR3 spans 14 residues. Per the germline V gene, CDR1 is DFQATT and CDR2 is SNEGSKA (reference sequence). V lost 3 bases, J lost 0 bases, and 6 bases lay in between. This CDR3 is CSARKGSGANVLTF. As DNA, the CDR3 is TGCAGTGCTAGGAAGGGCTCTGGGGCCAACGTCCTGACTTTC.

This chain uses TRBV7-9 with TRBJ1-2; D perhaps matches TRBD1 (6 bases). Germline V gene sequence: CDR1 SEHNR, CDR2 FQNEAQ (reference sequence). Trimming cost V 5 bases and J 4 bases, with 14 bases left between them. The CDR3 extends over 14 amino acids. CDR3 sequence: CASSRGHPGYGYTF. The CDR3 DNA is TGTGCCAGCAGCAGGGGACACCCCGGCTATGGCTACACCTTC.

This CDR3 reads CASSVRPNYEQYF. The CDR3 region has the DNA TGTGCCAGCAGCGTCCGACCCAACTACGAGCAGTACTTC. The J gene is TRBJ2-7, the V gene TRBV9; D is undetermined. CDR3 size: 13 residues. V was trimmed by 2 bases and J by 3 bases, leaving 9 bases between them. The V gene's germline CDR1 is SGDLS and CDR2 YYNGEE. Drawing the rest from reference TRBV9 and TRBJ2-7, the complete variable domain is DSGVTQTPKHLITATGQRVTLRCSPRSGDLSVYWYQQSLDQGLQFLIQYYNGEERAKGNILERFSAQQFPDLHSELNLSSLELGDSALYFCASSVRPNYEQYFGPGTRLTVT.

In this sample, this clonotype turned up once. V is TRBV29-1 and J is TRBJ1-2; D is possibly TRBD1 (6 bases). Germline V gene lookup returns CDR1 SQVTM and CDR2 ANQGSEA. This CDR3 comprises 13 residues. Trimming left V 0 bases short and J 9 bases short, with 14 bases between. The CDR3 is CSVEDIGQFSYTF. The DNA of the CDR3 is TGCAGCGTTGAAGATATTGGACAGTTCAGCTACACCTTC.

This clonotype was picked up one time. This chain links TRBV10-1 with TRBJ2-7; D unresolved. Trimming shortened V by 3 bases and J by 3 bases, and 12 bases separated the two germline ends. In germline, CDR1 is WNHNN, CDR2 SYGVQD (reference sequence). The CDR3 consists of 14 residues. The DNA of the CDR3 is TGCGCCAGCAGTGAAGGAGTTGGGAACTACGAGCAGTACTTC. Protein: CASSEGVGNYEQYF.

The CDR3 here is CSVESGGRSYGYTF. CDR3 coding DNA: TGCAGCGTTGAAAGTGGGGGGCGATCCTATGGCTACACCTTC. The rearrangement joins TRBV29-1 to TRBJ1-2, with a tentative D call TRBD1 (6 bases). Germline CDR1 reads SQVTM; CDR2 reads ANQGSEA. Trimming took off 2 bases at V and 4 bases at J, with 14 bases between the two ends. There are 14 residues in the CDR3.

The genes are TRBV4-1 and TRBJ1-4; 10 positions match TRBD1. Trimming at V came to 2 bases and at J to 3 bases, leaving 6 bases not matched to a gene. CDR3 length: 17 residues. The germline CDR1 and CDR2 sequences are MGHRA and YSYEKL. CDR3: CASSQPTGGKANEKLFF. Written as DNA, the CDR3 is TGCGCCAGCAGCCAACCGACAGGGGGCAAAGCTAATGAAAAACTGTTTTTT.

The chain uses TRBV7-8 and TRBJ2-4; 10 bases agree with TRBD2. Germline lookup yields CDR1 SGHVS and CDR2 FQNEAQ. The CDR3 is made up of 15 amino acids. The junction had 6 bases not matched to a gene; V was cut back by 4 bases and J by 6 bases. The CDR3 bases are TGTGCCAGCAGCTCCTTAACTAGCGGGGTAAACATTCAGTACTTC. It translates to CASSSLTSGVNIQYF.

The genes are TRBV20-1 and TRBJ2-1, with 7 positions matching TRBD2. This CDR3 contains 15 residues. V was clipped by 5 bases and J by 0 bases; unmatched bases: 7. CDR1 is DFQATT and CDR2 is SNEGSKA in the germline V gene (reference sequence). The CDR3 DNA sequence: TGCAGTGCTCAGACTAGCCTCAGCTCCTACAATGAGCAGTTCTTC. Translating gives CSAQTSLSSYNEQFF.

The chain joins TRBV29-1 to TRBJ2-6; D tentatively reads TRBD1 or TRBD2 (6 bases each). CDR1 and CDR2 (germline): SQVTM, ANQGSEA. The length of the CDR3 is 17 residues. V dropped 4 bases and J dropped 2 bases, with 18 bases sitting between them. CDR3 nucleotides: TGCAGCGTTGTATGGCAGGGGAGGAAGACTGGGGCCAACGTCCTGACTTTC. Translation: CSVVWQGRKTGANVLTF.

The chain links TRBV28 to TRBJ2-1, with D hard to call. Trimming removed 6 bases from V and 9 bases from J, with 9 bases in between. The CDR3 contains 11 residues. Germline-derived CDR1 and CDR2 are MDHEN and SYDVKM. This chain's CDR3 is CASRGPAEQFF. The CDR3 DNA is TGTGCCAGCAGAGGACCGGCTGAGCAGTTCTTC.

The V and J genes are TRBV20-1 and TRBJ1-6, with TRBD1 matching over 8 bases. Germline lookup yields CDR1 DFQATT and CDR2 SNEGSKA (reference sequence). J was trimmed by 5 bases and V by 6 bases; bases with no gene match: 9. This CDR3 has 15 residues. The CDR3 nucleotides are TGCAGTGCCAAGGACAGGGCCCTAGATAATTCACCCCTCCACTTT. It encodes CSAKDRALDNSPLHF.

The CDR3 DNA reads TGTGCCTGGAGTGTAGGTGCTAGCGGGAGCACAGATACGCAGTATTTT. As protein: CAWSVGASGSTDTQYF. The rearrangement joins TRBV30 to TRBJ2-3; 8 nucleotides match TRBD2. This CDR3 spans 16 amino acids. CDR1 is GTSNPN and CDR2 is SVGIG in the germline V gene (reference sequence). V shed 0 bases and J 0 bases; nucleotides not matched to a gene: 5.

The chain recombines TRBV3-1 with TRBJ2-7; D remains ambiguous. The V end lost 4 bases, the J end lost 6 bases, and 22 bases lay between the germline ends. The germline V gene has CDR1 LGHDT and CDR2 YNNKEL (reference sequence). The CDR3 is 16 residues long. CDR3 residues: CASSLDSAGFSGEQYF. CDR3 nucleotides: TGTGCCAGCAGCCTCGACTCGGCCGGGTTTTCGGGCGAGCAGTACTTC.

The J gene is TRBJ2-1, the V gene TRBV7-2, with 7 bases lining up with TRBD2. V shed 1 base and J 6 bases; nucleotides not matched to a gene: 15. CDR1 is SGHTA and CDR2 is FQGNSA in the germline V gene. The CDR3 length is 18 residues. The CDR3: CASSLDRSRTGGGNEQFF. The CDR3 nucleotides read TGTGCCAGCAGCTTAGATAGGAGTCGAACGGGAGGCGGCAATGAGCAGTTCTTC.